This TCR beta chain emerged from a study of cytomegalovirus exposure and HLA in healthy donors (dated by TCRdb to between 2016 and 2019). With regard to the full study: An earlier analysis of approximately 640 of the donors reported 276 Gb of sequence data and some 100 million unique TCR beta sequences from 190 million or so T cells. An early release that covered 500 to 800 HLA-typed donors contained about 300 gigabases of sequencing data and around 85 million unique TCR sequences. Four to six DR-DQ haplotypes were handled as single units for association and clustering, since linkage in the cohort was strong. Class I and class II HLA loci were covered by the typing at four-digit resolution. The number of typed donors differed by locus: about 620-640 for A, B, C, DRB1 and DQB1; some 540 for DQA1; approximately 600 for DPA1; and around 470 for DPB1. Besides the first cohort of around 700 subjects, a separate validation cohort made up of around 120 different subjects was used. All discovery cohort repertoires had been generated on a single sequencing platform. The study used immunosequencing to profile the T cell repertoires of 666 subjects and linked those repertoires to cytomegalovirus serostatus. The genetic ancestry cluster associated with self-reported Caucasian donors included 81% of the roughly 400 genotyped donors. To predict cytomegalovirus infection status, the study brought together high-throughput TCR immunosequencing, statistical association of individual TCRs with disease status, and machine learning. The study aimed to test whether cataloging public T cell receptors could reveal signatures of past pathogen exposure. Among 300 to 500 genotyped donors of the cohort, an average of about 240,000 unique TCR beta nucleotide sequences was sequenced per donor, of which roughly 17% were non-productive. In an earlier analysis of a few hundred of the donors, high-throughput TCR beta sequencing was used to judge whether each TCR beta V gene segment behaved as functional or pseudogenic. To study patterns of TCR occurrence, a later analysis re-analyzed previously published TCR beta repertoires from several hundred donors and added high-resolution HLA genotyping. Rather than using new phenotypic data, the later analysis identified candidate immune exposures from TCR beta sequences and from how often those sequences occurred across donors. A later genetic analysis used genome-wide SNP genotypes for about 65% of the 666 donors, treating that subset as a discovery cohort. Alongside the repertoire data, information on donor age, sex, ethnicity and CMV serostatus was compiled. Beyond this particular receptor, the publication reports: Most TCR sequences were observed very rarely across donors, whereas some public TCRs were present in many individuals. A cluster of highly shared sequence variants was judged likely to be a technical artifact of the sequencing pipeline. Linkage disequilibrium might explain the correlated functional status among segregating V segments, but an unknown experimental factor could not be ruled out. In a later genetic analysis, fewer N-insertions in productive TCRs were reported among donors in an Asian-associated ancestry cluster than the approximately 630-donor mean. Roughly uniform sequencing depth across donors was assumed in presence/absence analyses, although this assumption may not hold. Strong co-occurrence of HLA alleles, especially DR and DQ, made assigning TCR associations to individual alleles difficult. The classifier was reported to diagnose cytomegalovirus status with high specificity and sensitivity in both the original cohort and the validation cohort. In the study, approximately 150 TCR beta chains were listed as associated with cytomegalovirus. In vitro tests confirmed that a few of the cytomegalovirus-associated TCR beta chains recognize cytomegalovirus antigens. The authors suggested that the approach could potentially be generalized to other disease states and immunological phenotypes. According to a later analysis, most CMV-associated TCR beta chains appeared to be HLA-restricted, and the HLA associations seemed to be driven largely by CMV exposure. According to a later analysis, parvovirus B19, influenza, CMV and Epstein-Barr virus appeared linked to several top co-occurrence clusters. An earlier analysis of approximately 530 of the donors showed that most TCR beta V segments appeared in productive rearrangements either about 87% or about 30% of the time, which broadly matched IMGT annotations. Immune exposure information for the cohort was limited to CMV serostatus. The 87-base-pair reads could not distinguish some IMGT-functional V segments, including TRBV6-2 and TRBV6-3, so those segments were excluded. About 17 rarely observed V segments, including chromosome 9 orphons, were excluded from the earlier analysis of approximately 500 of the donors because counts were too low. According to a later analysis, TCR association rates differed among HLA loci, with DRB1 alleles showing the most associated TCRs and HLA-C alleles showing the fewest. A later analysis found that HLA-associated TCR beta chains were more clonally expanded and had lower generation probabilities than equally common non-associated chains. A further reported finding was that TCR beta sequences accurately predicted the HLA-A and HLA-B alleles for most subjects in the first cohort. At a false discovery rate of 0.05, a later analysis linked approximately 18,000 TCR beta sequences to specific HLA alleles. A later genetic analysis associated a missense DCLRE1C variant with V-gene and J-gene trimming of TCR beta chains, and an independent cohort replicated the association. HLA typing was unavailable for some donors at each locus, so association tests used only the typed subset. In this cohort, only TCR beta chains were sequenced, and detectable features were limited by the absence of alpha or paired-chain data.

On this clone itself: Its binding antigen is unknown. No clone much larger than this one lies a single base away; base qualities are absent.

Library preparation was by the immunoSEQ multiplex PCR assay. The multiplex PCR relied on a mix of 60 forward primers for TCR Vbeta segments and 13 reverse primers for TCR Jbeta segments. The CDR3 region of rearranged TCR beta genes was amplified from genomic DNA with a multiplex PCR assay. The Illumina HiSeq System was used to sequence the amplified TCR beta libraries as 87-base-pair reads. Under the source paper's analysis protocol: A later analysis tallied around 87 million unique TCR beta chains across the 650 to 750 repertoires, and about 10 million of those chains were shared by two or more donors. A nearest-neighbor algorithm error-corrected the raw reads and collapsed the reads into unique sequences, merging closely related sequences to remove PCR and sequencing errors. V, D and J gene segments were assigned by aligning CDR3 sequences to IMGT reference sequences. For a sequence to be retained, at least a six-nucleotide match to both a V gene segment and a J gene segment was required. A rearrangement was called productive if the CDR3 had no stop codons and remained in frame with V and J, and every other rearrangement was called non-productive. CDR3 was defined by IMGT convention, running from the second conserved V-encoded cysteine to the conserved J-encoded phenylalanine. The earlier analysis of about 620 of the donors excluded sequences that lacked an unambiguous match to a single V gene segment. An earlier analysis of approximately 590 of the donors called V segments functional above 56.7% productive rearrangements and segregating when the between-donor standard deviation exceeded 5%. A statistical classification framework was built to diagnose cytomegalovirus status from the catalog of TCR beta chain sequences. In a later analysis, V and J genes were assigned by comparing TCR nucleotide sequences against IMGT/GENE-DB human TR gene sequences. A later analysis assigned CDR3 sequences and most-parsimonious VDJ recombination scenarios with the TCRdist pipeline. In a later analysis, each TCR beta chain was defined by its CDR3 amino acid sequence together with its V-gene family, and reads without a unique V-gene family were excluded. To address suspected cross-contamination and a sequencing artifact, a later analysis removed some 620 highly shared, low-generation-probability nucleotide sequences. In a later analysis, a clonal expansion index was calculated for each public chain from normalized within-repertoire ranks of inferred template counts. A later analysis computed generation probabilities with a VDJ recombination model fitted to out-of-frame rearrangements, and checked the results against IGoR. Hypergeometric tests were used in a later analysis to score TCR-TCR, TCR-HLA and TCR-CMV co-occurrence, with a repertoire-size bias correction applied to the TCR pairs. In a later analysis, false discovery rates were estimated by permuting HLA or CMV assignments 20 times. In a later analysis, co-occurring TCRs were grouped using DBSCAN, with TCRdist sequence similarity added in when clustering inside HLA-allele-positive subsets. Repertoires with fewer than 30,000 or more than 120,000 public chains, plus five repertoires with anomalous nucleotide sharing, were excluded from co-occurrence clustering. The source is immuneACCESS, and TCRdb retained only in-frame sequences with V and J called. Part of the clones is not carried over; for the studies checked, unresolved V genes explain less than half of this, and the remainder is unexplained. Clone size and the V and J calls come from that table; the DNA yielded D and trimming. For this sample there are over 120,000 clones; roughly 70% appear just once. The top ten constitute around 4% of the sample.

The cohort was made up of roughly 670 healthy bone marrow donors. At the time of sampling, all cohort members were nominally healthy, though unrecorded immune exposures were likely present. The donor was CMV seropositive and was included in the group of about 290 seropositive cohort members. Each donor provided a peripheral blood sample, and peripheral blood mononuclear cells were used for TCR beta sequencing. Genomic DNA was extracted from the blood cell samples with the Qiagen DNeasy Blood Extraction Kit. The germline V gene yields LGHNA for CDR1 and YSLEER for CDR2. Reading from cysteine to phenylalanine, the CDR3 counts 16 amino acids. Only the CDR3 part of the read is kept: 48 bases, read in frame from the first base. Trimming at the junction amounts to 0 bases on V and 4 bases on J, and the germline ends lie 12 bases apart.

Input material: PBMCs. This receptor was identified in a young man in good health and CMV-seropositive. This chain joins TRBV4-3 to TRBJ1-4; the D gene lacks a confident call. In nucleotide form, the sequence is TGCGCCAGCAGCCAAGAGGCCCGAGGAGATAATGAAAAACTGTTTTTT. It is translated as CASSQEARGDNEKLFF.